A single sample is the source of the 25 T cell receptor beta chains below, sequenced in a study of blood T cells in healthy people across ages. A second PCR of about 7 to 11 cycles used a sample-barcoded 5' primer and a J-beta primer mix. TCRdb used MiXCR to reprocess the 5' RACE reads, holding one entry per CDR3 protein. This sample has some 790,000 distinct CDR3 sequences, with more than 25% found just once. Specimen: blood. Receptors originate from a woman of 80 years or more in good health.

This clonotype was detected many times. V and J are TRBV20-1 and TRBJ2-1, with 9 bases fitting TRBD2. The CDR3 sequence is 13 residues long. J gave up 3 bases and V 5 bases, and 2 bases lay outside the gene matches. Germline values: CDR1 DFQATT, CDR2 SNEGSKA (reference sequence). The CDR3 region is CSALAGVYNEQFF. The DNA for the CDR3 is TGCAGTGCTTTAGCGGGGGTCTACAATGAGCAGTTCTTC.

Note on this clonotype: A much larger clone lies one base from this, so it may be a read error. The chain links TRBV7-9 to TRBJ2-7; D call uncertain. The V gene lost 1 base and the J gene lost 3 bases, with 10 bases spanning the gap. The CDR3 runs 14 residues. Per the germline V gene, CDR1 is SEHNR and CDR2 is FQNEAQ (reference sequence). Written as DNA, the CDR3 is TGTGCCAGCAGCTTAGTCCCACCTTGCTACGAGCAGTACTTC. It translates to CASSLVPPCYEQYF.

This clonotype turned up a few times. A much larger clone lies one base from this, so it may be a read error. The chain uses TRBV7-9 and TRBJ2-1; TRBD2 is a possible D gene (5 bases). The J call may be faulty, since TRBJ2-7 better matches the DNA end. CDR1 is SEHNR and CDR2 is FQNEAQ in the germline V gene (reference sequence). The CDR3 totals 15 residues. CDR3 nucleotides: TGTGCCAGCAGCTCGGGGTCTAGCTCCTACAATGAGCAGTACTTC. It codes for CASSSGSSSYNEQYF.

The gene calls are TRBV2 and TRBJ2-1, with D tentatively TRBD1 or TRBD2 (6 bases each). V was cut by 6 bases and J by 4 bases, with 13 bases left in between. Germline CDR1 and CDR2: SNHLY and FYNNEI. This CDR3 comprises 14 residues. DNA for the CDR3: TGTGCCAGCAGGGCGGGGCAGGGGTACAATGAGCAGTTCTTC. It codes for CASRAGQGYNEQFF.

V gene TRBV20-1 combines with J gene TRBJ1-5; TRBD1 aligns across 9 bases. CDR3 length equals 14 residues. The V gene end was trimmed by 5 bases and the J gene end by 0 bases; junction bases not matched to a gene: 2. Germline-derived CDR1 and CDR2 are DFQATT and SNEGSKA (reference sequence). The CDR3 loop reads CSAGGQGSNQPQHF. The CDR3 bases are TGCAGTGCTGGGGGACAGGGTAGCAATCAGCCCCAGCATTTT.

At least ten counts were recorded for this clonotype. V is TRBV20-1 and J is TRBJ2-1, with TRBD2 matching over 9 bases. Losses at the gene ends were 3 bases for V and 4 bases for J; bases not matched to a gene: 7. The CDR3 is 15 amino acids. Germline CDR1 and CDR2: DFQATT and SNEGSKA (reference sequence). The CDR3 is CSARVSGGPYNEQFF. The CDR3, as DNA: TGCAGTGCTAGGGTTAGCGGGGGACCTTACAATGAGCAGTTCTTC.

This clonotype appeared once. One end of the junction does not line up with germline, which may come from a read error. The chain carries TRBV5-1 and TRBJ2-4; D possibly corresponds to TRBD1 (6 bases). Germline V lookup: CDR1 SGHRS, CDR2 YFSETQ. This CDR3 is built from 14 residues. This chain's CDR3 is CVSSLRTDKNIQYF. CDR3 nucleotides: TGCGTCAGCAGCCTAAGGACAGACAAAAACATTCAGTACTTC.

The chain employs TRBV12-3 or TRBV12-4 and TRBJ2-1; 13 bases agree with TRBD2. Germline trimming cut 6 bases from V and 5 bases from J; bases unmatched to any gene: 7. This CDR3 is 16 amino acids long. The DNA of the CDR3 is TGTGCCAGCAGGAGAACTAGCGGGGGGGCCCACAATGAGCAGTTCTTC. This codes for CASRRTSGGAHNEQFF.

A remark on this clonotype: A much larger clone lies a single base off, so this may be a read error. This chain links TRBV20-1 with TRBJ2-3, with D tentatively TRBD1 or TRBD2 (5 bases each). CDR3 length equals 12 residues. V dropped 3 bases and J dropped 7 bases, with 11 bases sitting between them. Germline V lookup: CDR1 DFQATT, CDR2 SNEGSKA (reference sequence). In nucleotides, the CDR3 is TGCAGTGCTAGTGAGAGGGGTCATACGCAGTATTTT. Translation: CSASERGHTQYF.

The chain has TRBV30 and TRBJ1-2; TRBD1 aligns across 7 bases. Germline CDR1 reads GTSNPN; CDR2 reads SVGIG (reference sequence). With V trimmed by 1 base and J by 2 bases, 7 bases remained unmatched. CDR3 size: 15 residues. Written as DNA, the CDR3 is TGTGCCTGGAGTGACTCCCGACAGGGCAACTATGGCTACACCTTC. Its protein is CAWSDSRQGNYGYTF.

About this clonotype: A much larger clone is a single base away; this may be a read error. The gene calls are TRBV20-1 and TRBJ2-1; TRBD1 aligns across 11 bases. The CDR3 covers 15 residues. J gave up 6 bases and V 5 bases, and 9 bases lay outside the gene matches. CDR1 is DFQATT and CDR2 is SNEGSKA in the germline V gene (reference sequence). CDR3 nucleotide sequence: TGCAGTGCTGGAACCGGGACAGGGGGTCTCAATGAGCAGTTCTTC. Its translation: CSAGTGTGGLNEQFF.

The rearrangement links TRBV5-6 to TRBJ1-2; 8 bases are shared with TRBD1. Germline loops: CDR1 SGHDT, CDR2 YYEEEE. The CDR3 spans 15 residues. Trimming removed 4 bases from V and 4 bases from J; junction bases left unmatched: 9. As DNA, the CDR3 is TGTGCCAGCAGCCAGGGACAGGCTACAATCTATGGCTACACCTTC. It is translated as CASSQGQATIYGYTF. Combining the CDR3 with reference TRBV5-6 and TRBJ1-2 gives the whole variable domain DAGVTQSPTHLIKTRGQQVTLRCSPKSGHDTVSWYQQALGQGPQFIFQYYEEEERQRGNFPDRFSGHQFPNYSSELNVNALLLGDSALYLCASSQGQATIYGYTFGSGTRLTVV.

In its sample, this clonotype was seen many times. V is TRBV6-2 or TRBV6-3 and J is TRBJ1-2; D uncertain. Trimming left V 2 bases short and J 4 bases short, with 8 bases between. Germline CDR1 reads MNHEY; CDR2 reads SVGEGT. CDR3 length: 13 residues. The CDR3 here is CASSYALAYGYTF. The CDR3 bases are TGTGCCAGCAGTTACGCACTGGCCTATGGCTACACCTTC.

Notes on this clonotype: This may be a read error, as it is one base from a much larger clone. The chain has TRBV7-2 and TRBJ2-3; perhaps TRBD1 as D (5 bases). CDR1 SGHTA and CDR2 FQGNSA come from the germline V gene. The CDR3 extends over 15 amino acids. CDR3 in amino acids: CASKVDGGFTGTQYF. In DNA, the CDR3 is TGTGCCAGCAAGGTAGACGGTGGGTTCACAGGTACGCAGTATTTT. Filled out from reference TRBV7-2 and TRBJ2-3, the complete variable domain reads GAGVSQSPSNKVTEKGKDVELRCDPISGHTALYWYRQSLGQGLEFLIYFQGNSAPDKSGLPSDRFSAERTGGSVSTLTIQRTQQEDSAVYLCASKVDGGFTGTQYFGPGTRLTVL.

The J gene is TRBJ2-1, the V gene TRBV7-2, with 15 bases identical to TRBD2. CDR3 length: 20 amino acids. Losses at the gene ends were 4 bases for V and 9 bases for J; bases not matched to a gene: 19. Germline CDR1 reads SGHTA; CDR2 reads FQGNSA. CDR3 DNA: TGTGCCAGCAGCTCCGCCGGGACTAGCGGGAGGCGGGTCCTGAACGCTGAGCAGTTCTTC. As protein: CASSSAGTSGRRVLNAEQFF.

This clonotype has only one observation. The rearrangement uses TRBV5-6 and TRBJ1-1; perhaps TRBD1 as D (6 bases). The CDR3 loop spans 14 amino acids. Trimming stripped 0 bases from V and 11 bases from J, with 17 bases between. Germline-derived CDR1 and CDR2 are SGHDT and YYEEEE. The chain's CDR3 is CASSLAGDTLMAFF. The CDR3 region has the DNA TGTGCCAGCAGCTTGGCCGGGGACACCCTAATGGCTTTCTTT.

This clonotype was seen ten or more times. CDR3 in amino acids: CASSITGNNYGYTF. The CDR3 DNA sequence: TGTGCCAGCAGCATTACAGGGAACAACTATGGCTACACCTTC. The chain links TRBV7-2 to TRBJ1-2, with TRBD1 as a possible D gene (6 bases). V gave up 5 bases and J gave up 2 bases, with 12 bases separating them. CDR3 size: 14 residues. Germline-derived CDR1 and CDR2 are SGHTA and FQGNSA.

With respect to this clonotype: Possible read error: a much larger clone is one base away. The rearrangement links TRBV29-1 to TRBJ2-3; D gene uncertain. The CDR3 runs 14 residues. Germline V gene lookup returns CDR1 SQVTM and CDR2 ANQGSEA. The CDR3 nucleotides read TGCAGCGTTGTTGGCAGCCTTAGCACAGATACGCGGTATTTT. It translates to CSVVGSLSTDTRYF.

As regards this clonotype: This clone may be a read error of a much larger clone one base away. V is TRBV20-1 and J is TRBJ2-7; the D is unclear. The CDR3 has 16 amino acids. Trimming left V 2 bases short and J 0 bases short, with 17 bases between. CDR1 and CDR2 from the germline V gene are DFQATT and SNEGSKA (reference sequence). CDR3 sequence: CSARTPRPLYSYEQYF. The CDR3 DNA reads TGCAGTGCTAGAACGCCCAGGCCTCTCTACTCCTACGAGCAGTACTTC.

This clonotype was found many times. The rearrangement uses TRBV11-2 and TRBJ1-1, with unresolved D. The germline V gene has CDR1 SGHAT and CDR2 FQNNGV. This CDR3 has 15 amino acids. V was cut by 3 bases and J by 0 bases, with 11 bases left in between. The CDR3 loop is CASSLSRSMNTEAFF. The CDR3 bases are TGTGCCAGCAGCTTGAGTCGAAGTATGAACACTGAAGCTTTCTTT.

This chain joins TRBV2 and TRBJ2-4, with D perhaps matching TRBD2 (6 bases). The DNA end is a closer match to TRBJ2-5, so the J assignment may be wrong. Germline V gives CDR1 SNHLY, CDR2 FYNNEI. The CDR3 is made up of 14 amino acids. CDR3 amino acids: CATSRTILGETQYF. The DNA for the CDR3 is TGTGCCACTAGCCGGACTATTCTTGGAGAGACCCAGTACTTC.

At least ten counts were recorded for this clonotype. J is TRBJ2-4 and V is TRBV30; D perhaps matches TRBD2 (6 bases). V shed 0 bases and J shed 0 bases, with 9 bases lying between them. Per the germline V gene, CDR1 is GTSNPN and CDR2 is SVGIG (reference sequence). The CDR3 extends over 15 amino acids. CDR3 sequence (DNA): TGTGCCTGGAGTGTAGGACTACTAGCCAAAAACATTCAGTACTTC. This sequence encodes CAWSVGLLAKNIQYF. Drawing the rest from reference TRBV30 and TRBJ2-4, the complete variable domain is SQTIHQWPATLVQPVGSPLSLECTVEGTSNPNLYWYRQAAGRGLQLLFYSVGIGQISSEVPQNLSASRPQDRQFILSSKKLLLSDSGFYLCAWSVGLLAKNIQYFGAGTRLSVL.

In its sample, this clonotype was seen a few times. The V and J genes are TRBV30 and TRBJ1-1; D call uncertain. The CDR3 is 14 amino acids. Trimming removed 3 bases at V and 1 base at J, with 12 bases between. The V gene's germline CDR1 is GTSNPN and CDR2 SVGIG (reference sequence). The CDR3 sequence is CAWSPFHRNTEAFF. DNA of the CDR3: TGTGCCTGGAGCCCCTTTCATAGGAACACTGAAGCTTTCTTT.

As regards this clonotype: A single base separates this from a much larger clone, so it may be a read error. The chain links TRBV27 to TRBJ2-1; TRBD1 might be the D (6 bases). The CDR3 has 12 amino acids. CDR1 is MNHEY and CDR2 is SMNVEV in the germline V gene (reference sequence). The V end was cut by 2 bases, the J end by 12 bases, with 11 bases between. The chain's CDR3 is CASSLGGLGQFF. The CDR3 nucleotides are TGTGCCAGCAGTTTAGGGGGCCTTGGGCAGTTCTTC.

The chain has TRBV29-1 and TRBJ1-2, with D unresolved. Germline lookup yields CDR1 SQVTM and CDR2 ANQGSEA. This CDR3 contains 14 residues. Deletions cut 0 bases from V and 7 bases from J, with 15 bases between. The CDR3 region has the DNA TGCAGCGTTGAAGATCAAGGCAGCCTTGTTGGCTACACCTTC. Translation: CSVEDQGSLVGYTF.